The rows below give T cell receptor beta chains drawn from one sample of a study of Ad26.COV2.S vaccination and SARS-CoV-2 variants. Clones were read by immunoSEQ multiplex PCR, and TCRdb kept only the in-frame ones, dropping some. The data hold fewer than 500,000 clones, with roughly nine tenths observed a single time. The sequencing used peripheral blood, collected in a trial of Ad26.COV2.S vaccine versus placebo. The receptors come from a person aged 18-65 years who received the Ad26.COV2.S COVID-19 vaccine or a placebo. The CDR3 runs from the conserved cysteine through the conserved F or W.

V gene	CDR3 protein
TRBV7-9	CASSLGTYEKLFF
TRBV7-9	CASSPAGAVNEQFF
TRBV7-2	CASSSFGHEQYF
TRBV27	CASSSYPGTEAFF
TRBV6-5	CASRKTGSGQPQHF
TRBV5-4	CASSLDSSNQPQHF
TRBV30	CAWDWGTEAFF
TRBV5-1	CASTRDNRYEQYF
TRBV6-5	CASLDTVYGYTF
TRBV27	CASTPGQITDTQYF
TRBV7-6	CASSDTGYTQYF
TRBV12-5	CASGLGGDTYEQYF
TRBV7-2	CASSLDSFTDTQYF
TRBV13	CASSYRTSGGSSTDTQYF
TRBV9	CASSSRTGEETQYF
TRBV5-1	CASSSRPSYGYTF
TRBV6-5	CASRDRGRNTEAFF
TRBV7-8	CASSFVATGTPQHF
TRBV5-1	CASSNTQGIYGYTF
TRBV5-1	CASSSQETQYF
TRBV7-9	CASSLVRGNEQFF
TRBV7-9	CASSLGGSGNSPLHF
TRBV18	CASSPPGNTEAFF
TRBV11-3	CASRMGGTTEAFF
TRBV19	CASSIPHSDSPLHF
TRBV12-3/TRBV12-4	CASSLMGGQFF
TRBV7-2	CASSLGGWGDYQYQETQYF
TRBV19	CASSSRGKGYGYTF
TRBV7-9	CASITRRVGVAIDTQYF
TRBV9	CASSVAYSGRTSAGELFF
TRBV18	CASSPPSTDTQYF
TRBV5-1	CASSLPRGGYQETQYF
TRBV29-1	CSVEAINEKLFF
TRBV6-2/TRBV6-3	CASSYSMWGGGLNQPQHF